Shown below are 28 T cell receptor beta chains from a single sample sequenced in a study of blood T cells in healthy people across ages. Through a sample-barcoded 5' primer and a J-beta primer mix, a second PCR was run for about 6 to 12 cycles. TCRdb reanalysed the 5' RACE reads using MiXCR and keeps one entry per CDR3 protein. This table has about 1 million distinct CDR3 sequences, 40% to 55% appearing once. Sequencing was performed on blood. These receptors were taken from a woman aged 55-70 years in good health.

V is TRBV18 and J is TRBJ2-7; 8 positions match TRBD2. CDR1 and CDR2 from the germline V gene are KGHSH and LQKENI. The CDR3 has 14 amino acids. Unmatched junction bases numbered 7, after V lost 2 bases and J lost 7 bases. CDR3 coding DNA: TGTGCCAGCTCACCAGAAGCGGGAGTAGAGGAGCAGTACTTC. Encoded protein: CASSPEAGVEEQYF. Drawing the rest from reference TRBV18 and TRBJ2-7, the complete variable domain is NAGVMQNPRHLVRRRGQEARLRCSPMKGHSHVYWYRQLPEEGLKFMVYLQKENIIDESGMPKERFSAEFPKEGPSILRIQQVVRGDSAAYFCASSPEAGVEEQYFGPGTRLTVT.

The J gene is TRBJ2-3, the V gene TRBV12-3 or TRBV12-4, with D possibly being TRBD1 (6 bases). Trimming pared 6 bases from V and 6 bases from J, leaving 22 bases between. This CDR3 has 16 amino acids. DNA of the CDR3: TGTGCCAGCAGCCCAGGGGATCGGACTCCCTGGGATACGCAGTATTTT. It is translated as CASSPGDRTPWDTQYF.

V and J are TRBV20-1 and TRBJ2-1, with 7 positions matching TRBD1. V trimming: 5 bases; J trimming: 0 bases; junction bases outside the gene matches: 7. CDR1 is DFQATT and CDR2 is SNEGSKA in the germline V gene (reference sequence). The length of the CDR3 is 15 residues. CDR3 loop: CSAQKTGSSYNEQFF. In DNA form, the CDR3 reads TGCAGTGCTCAAAAGACAGGGAGCTCCTACAATGAGCAGTTCTTC.

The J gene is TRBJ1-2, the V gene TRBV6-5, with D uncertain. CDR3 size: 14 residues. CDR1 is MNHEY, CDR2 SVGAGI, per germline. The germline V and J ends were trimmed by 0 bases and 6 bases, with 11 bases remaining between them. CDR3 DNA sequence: TGTGCCAGCAGTTACTCGCGGGGTGGTAATGGCTACACCTTC. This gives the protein CASSYSRGGNGYTF.

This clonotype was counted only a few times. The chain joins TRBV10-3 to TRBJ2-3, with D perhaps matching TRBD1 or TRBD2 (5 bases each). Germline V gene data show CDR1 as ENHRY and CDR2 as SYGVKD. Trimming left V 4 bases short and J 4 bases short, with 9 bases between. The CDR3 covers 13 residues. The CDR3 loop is CAISGGPSDTQYF. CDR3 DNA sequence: TGTGCCATCAGTGGGGGACCATCAGATACGCAGTATTTT.

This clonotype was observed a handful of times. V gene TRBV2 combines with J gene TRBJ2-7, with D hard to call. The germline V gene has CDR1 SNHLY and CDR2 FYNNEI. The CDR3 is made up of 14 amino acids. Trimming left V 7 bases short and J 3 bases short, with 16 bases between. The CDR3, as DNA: TGTGCCAGCACCTATGGCAGGAGTAGCTACGAGCAGTACTTC. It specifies CASTYGRSSYEQYF.

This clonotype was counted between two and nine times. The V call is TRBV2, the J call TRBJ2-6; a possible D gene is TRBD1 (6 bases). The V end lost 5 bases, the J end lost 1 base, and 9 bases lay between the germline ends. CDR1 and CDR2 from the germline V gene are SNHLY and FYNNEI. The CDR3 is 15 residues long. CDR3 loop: CASSIQGSGANVLTF. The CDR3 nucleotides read TGTGCCAGCAGTATACAGGGATCTGGGGCCAACGTCCTGACTTTC.

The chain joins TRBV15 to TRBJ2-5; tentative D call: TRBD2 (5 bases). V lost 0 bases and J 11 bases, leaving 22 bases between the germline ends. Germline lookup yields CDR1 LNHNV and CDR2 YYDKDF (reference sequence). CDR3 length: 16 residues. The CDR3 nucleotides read TGTGCCACCAGCAGAGAAGCGGCGGCCCCGGTCGATGAGCAGTACTTC. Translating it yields CATSREAAAPVDEQYF.

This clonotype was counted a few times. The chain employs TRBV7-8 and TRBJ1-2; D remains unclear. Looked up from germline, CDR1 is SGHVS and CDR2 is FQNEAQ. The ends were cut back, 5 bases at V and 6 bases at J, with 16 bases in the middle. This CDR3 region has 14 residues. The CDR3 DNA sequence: TGTGCCAGCAGCCCGACCGGGGAAGTTAATGGCTACACCTTC. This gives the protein CASSPTGEVNGYTF.

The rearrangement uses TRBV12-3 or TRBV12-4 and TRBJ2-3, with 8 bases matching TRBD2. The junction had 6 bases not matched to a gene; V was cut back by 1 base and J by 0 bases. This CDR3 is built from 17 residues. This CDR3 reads CASSLEVAGTSTDTQYF. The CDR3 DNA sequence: TGTGCCAGCAGTTTAGAGGTAGCGGGGACGAGCACAGATACGCAGTATTTT.

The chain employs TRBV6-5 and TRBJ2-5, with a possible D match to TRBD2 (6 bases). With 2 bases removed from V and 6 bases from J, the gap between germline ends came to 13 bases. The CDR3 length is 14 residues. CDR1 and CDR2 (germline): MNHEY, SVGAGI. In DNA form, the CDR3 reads TGTGCCAGCAGTTACGCGGAGGGCGTAAAGACCCAGTACTTC. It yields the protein CASSYAEGVKTQYF.

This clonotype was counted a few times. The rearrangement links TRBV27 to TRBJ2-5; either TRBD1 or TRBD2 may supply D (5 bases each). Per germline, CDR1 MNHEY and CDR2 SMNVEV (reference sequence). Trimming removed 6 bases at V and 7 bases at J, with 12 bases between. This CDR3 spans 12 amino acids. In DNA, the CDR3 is TGTGCCAGCAGCGGGACGAGTGGGACCCAGTACTTC. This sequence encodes CASSGTSGTQYF.

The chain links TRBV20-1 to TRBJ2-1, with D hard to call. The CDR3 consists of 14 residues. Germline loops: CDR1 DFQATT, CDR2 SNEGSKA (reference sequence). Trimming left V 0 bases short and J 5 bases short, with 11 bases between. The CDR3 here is CSARDKKADNEQFF. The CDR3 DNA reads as TGCAGTGCTAGAGATAAGAAGGCTGACAATGAGCAGTTCTTC.

CDR3 in DNA: TGCAGCGTGGGGACTGGTTACGTGCAGTACTTC. Translated, it gives CSVGTGYVQYF. This chain uses TRBV29-1 with TRBJ2-4; D is possibly TRBD2 (6 bases). There are 11 residues in the CDR3. Germline CDR1 is SQVTM and CDR2 is ANQGSEA. Trimming cost V 6 bases and J 13 bases, with 16 bases left between them.

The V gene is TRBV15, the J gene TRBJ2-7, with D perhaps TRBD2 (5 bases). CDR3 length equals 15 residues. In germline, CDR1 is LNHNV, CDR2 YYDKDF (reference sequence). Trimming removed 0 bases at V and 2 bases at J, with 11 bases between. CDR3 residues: CATSREAGSAYEQYF. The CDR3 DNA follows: TGTGCCACCAGCAGAGAGGCGGGCAGTGCCTACGAGCAGTACTTC. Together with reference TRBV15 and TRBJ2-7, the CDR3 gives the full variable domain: DAMVIQNPRYQVTQFGKPVTLSCSQTLNHNVMYWYQQKSSQAPKLLFHYYDKDFNNEADTPDNFQSRRPNTSFCFLDIRSPGLGDTAMYLCATSREAGSAYEQYFGPGTRLTVT.

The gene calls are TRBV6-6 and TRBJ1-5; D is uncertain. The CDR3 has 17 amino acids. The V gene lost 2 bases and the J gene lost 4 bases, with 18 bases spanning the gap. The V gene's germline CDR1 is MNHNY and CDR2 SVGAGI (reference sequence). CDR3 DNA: TGTGCCAGCAGTTACGATACAGACCCACGTAGGAATCAGCCCCAGCATTTT. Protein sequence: CASSYDTDPRRNQPQHF.

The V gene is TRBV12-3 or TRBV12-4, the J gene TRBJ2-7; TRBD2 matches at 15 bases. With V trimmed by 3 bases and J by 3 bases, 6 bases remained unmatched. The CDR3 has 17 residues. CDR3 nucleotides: TGTGCCAGCAGTTTGAGCCGGACTAGCGGGAGGGTCTACGAGCAGTACTTC. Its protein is CASSLSRTSGRVYEQYF.

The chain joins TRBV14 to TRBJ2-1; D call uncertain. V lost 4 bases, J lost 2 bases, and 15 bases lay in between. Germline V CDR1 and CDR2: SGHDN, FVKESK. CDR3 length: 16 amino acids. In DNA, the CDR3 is TGTGCCAGCAGCCGGCTGAGTTGGGATCCCTACAATGAGCAGTTCTTC. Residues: CASSRLSWDPYNEQFF.

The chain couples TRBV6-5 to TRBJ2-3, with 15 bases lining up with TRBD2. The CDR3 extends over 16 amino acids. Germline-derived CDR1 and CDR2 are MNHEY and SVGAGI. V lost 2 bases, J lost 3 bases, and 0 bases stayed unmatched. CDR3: CASSYGTSGRTDTQYF. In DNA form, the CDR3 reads TGTGCCAGCAGTTACGGGACTAGCGGGAGGACAGATACGCAGTATTTT.

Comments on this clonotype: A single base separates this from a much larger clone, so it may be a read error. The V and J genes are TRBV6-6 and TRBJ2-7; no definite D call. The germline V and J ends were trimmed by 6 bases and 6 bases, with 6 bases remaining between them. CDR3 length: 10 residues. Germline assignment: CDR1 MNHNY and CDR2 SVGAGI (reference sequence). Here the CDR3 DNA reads TGTGCCAGCAGGAAAGGCGAGCAGTACTTC. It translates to CASRKGEQYF.

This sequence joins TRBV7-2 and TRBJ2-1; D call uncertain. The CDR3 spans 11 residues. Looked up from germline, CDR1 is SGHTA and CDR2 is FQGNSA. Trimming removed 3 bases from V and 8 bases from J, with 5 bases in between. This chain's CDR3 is CASSFHDEQFF. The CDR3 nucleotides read TGTGCCAGCAGCTTCCATGATGAGCAGTTCTTC. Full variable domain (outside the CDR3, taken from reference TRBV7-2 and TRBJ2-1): GAGVSQSPSNKVTEKGKDVELRCDPISGHTALYWYRQSLGQGLEFLIYFQGNSAPDKSGLPSDRFSAERTGGSVSTLTIQRTQQEDSAVYLCASSFHDEQFFGPGTRLTVL.

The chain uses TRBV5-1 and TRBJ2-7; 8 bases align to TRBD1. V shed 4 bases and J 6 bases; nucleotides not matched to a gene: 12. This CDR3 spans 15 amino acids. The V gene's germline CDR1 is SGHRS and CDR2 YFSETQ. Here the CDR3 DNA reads TGCGCCAGCAGCCTACGGACAGGGCAGGAGGGCGAGCAGTACTTC. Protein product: CASSLRTGQEGEQYF.

CDR3 sequence (DNA): TGCAGTATAGGGCGGGCCCATCGAGGGGGTCTAGCCAAAAACATTCAGTACTTC. It specifies CSIGRAHRGGLAKNIQYF. This rearrangement joins TRBV20-1 to TRBJ2-4, with TRBD1 as a possible D gene (6 bases). V was shortened by 8 bases and J by 0 bases, with 26 bases between the two germline ends. The CDR3 extends over 18 amino acids. CDR1 and CDR2 from the germline V gene are DFQATT and SNEGSKA (reference sequence).

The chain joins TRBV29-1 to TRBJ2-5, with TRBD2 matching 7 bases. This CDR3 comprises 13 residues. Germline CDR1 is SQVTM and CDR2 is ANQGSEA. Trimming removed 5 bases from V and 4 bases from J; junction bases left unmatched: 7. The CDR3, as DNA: TGCAGCGTTCGGGGGAGGGCTCGAGAGACCCAGTACTTC. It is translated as CSVRGRARETQYF.

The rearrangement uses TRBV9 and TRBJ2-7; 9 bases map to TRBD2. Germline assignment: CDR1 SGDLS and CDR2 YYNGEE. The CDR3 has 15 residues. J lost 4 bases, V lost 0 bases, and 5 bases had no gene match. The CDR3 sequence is CASSVAAGGRYEQYF. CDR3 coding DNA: TGTGCCAGCAGCGTAGCCGCGGGAGGGAGATACGAGCAGTACTTC.

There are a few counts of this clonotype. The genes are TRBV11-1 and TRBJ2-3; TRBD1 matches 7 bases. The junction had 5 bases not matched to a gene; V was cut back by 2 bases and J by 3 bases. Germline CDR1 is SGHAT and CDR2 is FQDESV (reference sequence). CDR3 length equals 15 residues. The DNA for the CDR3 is TGTGCCAGCAGCTTAACGACAGGGACAACAGATACGCAGTATTTT. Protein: CASSLTTGTTDTQYF.

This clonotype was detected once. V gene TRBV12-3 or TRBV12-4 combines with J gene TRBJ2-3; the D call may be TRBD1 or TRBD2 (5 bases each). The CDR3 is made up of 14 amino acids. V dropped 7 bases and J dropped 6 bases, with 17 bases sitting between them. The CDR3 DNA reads TGTGCCAGCAAGGTACCGGGACCCTGGGATACGCAGTATTTT. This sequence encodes CASKVPGPWDTQYF.

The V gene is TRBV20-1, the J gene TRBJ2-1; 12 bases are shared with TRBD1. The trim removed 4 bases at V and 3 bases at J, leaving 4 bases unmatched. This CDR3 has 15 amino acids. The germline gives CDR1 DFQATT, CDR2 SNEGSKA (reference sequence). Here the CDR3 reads CSATGQGAVYNEQFF. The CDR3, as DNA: TGCAGTGCTACGGGACAGGGGGCGGTCTACAATGAGCAGTTCTTC.